This T cell receptor beta chain comes out of a study of blood T cell repertoires in COVID-19. Overall study context: The United States, Italy and Spain were the sources of the acute and convalescent COVID-19 samples. PBMCs, B-cell-depleted T cells, or T cells were the source of the cDNA or gDNA that made up the material.

There are 15 residues in the CDR3. Germline-derived CDR1 and CDR2 are MGHRA and YSYEKL. V lost 2 bases to trimming and J lost 0 bases, with 8 bases between them. Measured with immunoSEQ multiplex PCR; TCRdb has only the in-frame clones, and not every one. The data show about 180,000 clones, with roughly 83% seen just once and 7% to 10% held by the top ten. In this sample, this clone turned up a few times. Participants reported their clinical history, and cohort assignment relied on those reports. Cohort 3 recovered donors had two negative PCRs, clearance, or symptom resolution. This TCR derives from a woman between 25 and 40 years old who had recovered from COVID-19. This rearrangement joins TRBV4-1 to TRBJ1-5, with TRBD1 as a possible D gene (6 bases). The sequenced sample consisted of PBMCs or T cells enriched from blood (not recorded which). This CDR3 reads CASSQTDSSNQPQHF. The DNA of the CDR3 is TGCGCCAGCAGCCAAACGGACAGTAGCAATCAGCCCCAGCATTTT.